The source of this T cell receptor (beta chain) is a study of T cell repertoires in cytomegalovirus infection. At the level of the study: An indication of both CMV infection and matching HLA type came from public TCR beta signatures.

MiXCR, applied by TCRdb to the reads, yields one record per CDR3 protein. The table has some 110,000 distinct CDR3 sequences, over 30% seen once; the top ten hold roughly three fifths. The CDR3 has 15 amino acids. Trimming removed 4 bases from V and 1 base from J; junction bases left unmatched: 2. Germline V CDR1 and CDR2: LGHNA, YSLEER. Remarks on this clonotype: The antigen is undetermined.

Study results and limitations: Across the ex vivo response, the dominant clonotypes were HLA-C-restricted CMV-specific TCR beta clonotypes. Carriers of CMV plus the relevant HLA were identified by cumulative public TCR beta family frequency.

V gene TRBV4-3 combines with J gene TRBJ2-7; the match to TRBD2 covers 12 bases. The origin of this receptor is a human donor in good health (CMV status not recorded). Some clones in this sample may be carry-over from other donors' samples. The sample consisted of CD8+ T cells from cultured PBMCs, taken from culture after CMV antigen stimulation. The CDR3 loop reads CASSLGTSGSYEQYF. The CDR3 bases are TGCGCCAGCAGCCTCGGGACTAGCGGGTCCTACGAGCAGTACTTC.